The subject of this entry is one T cell receptor beta chain. Antigen unknown. The data were taken from a study of response to subunit inactivated influenza vaccine. The V gene end was trimmed by 2 bases and the J gene end by 3 bases; junction bases not matched to a gene: 5. Per the germline V gene, CDR1 is MNHEY and CDR2 is SMNVEV (reference sequence). CDR3 length: 17 residues. One entry per CDR3 protein results from TCRdb running MiXCR on the RT-PCR reads. In the table there are more than 450,000 distinct CDR3 sequences, around 11% of which are singletons. Overall study findings and caveats: The authors put forward the suggestion that each seasonal influenza vaccination may bring in only a limited number of new T cells.

The specimen was PBMCs from blood, collected on the day of vaccination. The chain has TRBV27 and TRBJ2-1; TRBD2 aligns across 12 bases. This receptor was identified in a man aged 45-65 years who received an inactivated influenza vaccine. In nucleotides, the CDR3 is TGTGCCAGCAGTTTACTAGCGGGGGGGCCGGGCTACAATGAGCAGTTCTTC. Its protein is CASSLLAGGPGYNEQFF.